The clone carrying this T cell receptor (beta chain) showed up many times. The antigen remains unidentified. The cohort's ophthalmopathy patients, a group with duration under 3 months, had a Clinical Activity Score of at least 3 and a NOSPECS grade of at least 4. The diagnoses drew upon clinical symptoms, serum thyroxine and TRAb, thyroid ultrasound and orbital computed tomography. TCR beta CDR3 sequences were amplified from RNA transcripts. HTBI primers drove first-round RT-PCR of the TCR CDR3. TCRdb reprocessed the multiplex PCR reads with MiXCR, giving one entry per CDR3 protein. This sample has a few hundred thousand distinct CDR3 sequences, with about 15% found just once. The data belong to a study of T cells in Graves' hyperthyroidism and ophthalmopathy. Study background: Before any treatment, at initial diagnosis, peripheral blood was collected. Whole-study results and caveats: Also found in blood were most expanded thyroid clonotypes above 0.001.

This CDR3 comprises 14 residues. CDR1 and CDR2 (germline): SGHTA, FQGNSA. V was clipped by 6 bases and J by 1 base, with 12 bases between them. The receptor was isolated from a woman between 25 and 40 years old with Graves' ophthalmopathy. Material: blood. The V gene is TRBV7-2, the J gene TRBJ1-1, with unresolved D. The CDR3 DNA follows: TGTGCCAGCAGTTTCTCAGGCGGGAACACTGAAGCTTTCTTT. It specifies CASSFSGGNTEAFF. The whole variable domain, remainder taken from reference TRBV7-2 and TRBJ1-1, is GAGVSQSPSNKVTEKGKDVELRCDPISGHTALYWYRQSLGQGLEFLIYFQGNSAPDKSGLPSDRFSAERTGGSVSTLTIQRTQQEDSAVYLCASSFSGGNTEAFFGQGTRLTVV.